Each of the 11 T cell receptor beta chains below was sequenced from the same sample in a study of T cell responses to AZD1222 COVID-19 vaccine. Produced via immunoSEQ multiplex PCR; TCRdb's table is partial and in-frame only. Among tens of thousands of clones listed, around 82% were seen once. The sample in question was peripheral blood, obtained on day 0 of AZD1222 vaccination. The receptors come from an adult in good health.

The chain has TRBV3-1 (or the pseudogene TRBV3-2) and TRBJ1-6, with TRBD1 matching 11 bases. Looked up from germline, CDR1 is LGHDT and CDR2 is YNNKEL (reference sequence). Germline trimming cut 2 bases from V and 10 bases from J; bases unmatched to any gene: 4. This CDR3 is 15 amino acids long. CDR3 amino acids: CASSQLRDRGSPLHF. The CDR3 DNA is TGTGCCAGCAGCCAACTCCGGGACAGGGGGTCACCCCTCCACTTT.

The chain carries TRBV5-4 and TRBJ2-1, with TRBD2 matching over 8 bases. V lost 1 base and J lost 4; bases outside the gene matches: 7. This CDR3 is built from 16 residues. Germline CDR1 reads SGHNT; CDR2 reads YYREEE (reference sequence). DNA of the CDR3: TGTGCCAGCAGCTTGAACCCGACGGGGGGGTACAATGAGCAGTTCTTC. Translated: CASSLNPTGGYNEQFF.

The chain has TRBV6-1 and TRBJ1-3; D not certain. V was shortened by 2 bases and J by 3 bases, with 14 bases between the two germline ends. Germline CDR1 is MNHNS and CDR2 is SASEGT. The CDR3 covers 16 residues. In nucleotides, the CDR3 is TGTGCCAGCAGTGAAATCGGGTGGGGTCTTGGAAACACCATATATTTT. As protein: CASSEIGWGLGNTIYF.

The chain links TRBV30 to TRBJ1-2, with 7 nucleotides matching TRBD1. V lost 1 base to trimming and J lost 6 bases; unmatched junction nucleotides: 11. Germline loops: CDR1 GTSNPN, CDR2 SVGIG (reference sequence). CDR3 length: 15 residues. The CDR3 DNA is TGTGCCTGGAGTGCCGCCTTGACAGGGTCGAATGGCTACACCTTC. This translates into CAWSAALTGSNGYTF.

There are a few counts of this clone. The chain joins TRBV2 to TRBJ1-3, with TRBD1 as a possible D gene (5 bases). The germline V gene has CDR1 SNHLY and CDR2 FYNNEI. The CDR3 loop spans 15 amino acids. Trimming shortened V by 2 bases and J by 0 bases, and 8 bases separated the two germline ends. DNA of the CDR3: TGTGCCAGCAGTGAACGGGGGACCTCTGGAAACACCATATATTTT. Protein product: CASSERGTSGNTIYF.

The J gene is TRBJ2-3, the V gene TRBV19, with TRBD2 as a possible D gene (7 bases). This CDR3 is 14 amino acids long. V dropped 4 bases and J dropped 4 bases, with 12 bases sitting between them. The germline gives CDR1 LNHDA, CDR2 SQIVND (reference sequence). The chain's CDR3 is CASSTIGGADTQYF. The CDR3 coding sequence is TGTGCCAGTAGTACGATAGGGGGGGCAGATACGCAGTATTTT.

The CDR3 spells CASSLGLAGGTGELFF. For the CDR3, the DNA is TGCGCCAGCAGCTTGGGACTAGCGGGAGGCACCGGGGAGCTGTTTTTT. V and J are TRBV5-1 and TRBJ2-2; 13 bases agree with TRBD2. The CDR3 extends over 16 amino acids. Germline CDR1 is SGHRS and CDR2 is YFSETQ. V lost 0 bases to trimming and J lost 4 bases; unmatched junction nucleotides: 0.

The chain has TRBV27 and TRBJ1-1; 7 bases match TRBD1. This CDR3 region has 20 residues. V shed 3 bases and J 1 base; nucleotides not matched to a gene: 20. Germline CDR1 and CDR2: MNHEY and SMNVEV (reference sequence). The CDR3: CASSFSGFSGGTAQNTEAFF. In DNA, the CDR3 is TGTGCCAGCAGTTTTAGTGGGTTTTCCGGGGGGACAGCCCAGAACACTGAAGCTTTCTTT.

V gene TRBV23-1 combines with J gene TRBJ1-3; D ambiguous. TRBV23-1 qualifies as an ORF whose function is uncertain. The CDR3 is 16 amino acids. Trimming cost V 0 bases and J 0 bases, with 9 bases left between them. The CDR3 DNA sequence: TGCGCCAGCAGTCAATCGTACTGTCGCTCTGGAAACACCATATATTTT. It yields the protein CASSQSYCRSGNTIYF.

The rearrangement joins TRBV20-1 to TRBJ2-5; a possible D gene is TRBD1 (6 bases). Between the trimmed V and J ends, which lost 3 bases and 2 bases, there was a span of 10 bases. The length of the CDR3 is 13 residues. Germline assignment: CDR1 DFQATT and CDR2 SNEGSKA (reference sequence). CDR3 residues: CSASRQGQETQYF. In nucleotides, the CDR3 is TGCAGTGCTAGTAGGCAGGGGCAAGAGACCCAGTACTTC.

The rearrangement uses TRBV6-5 and TRBJ1-2; D is unresolved. This CDR3 has 14 residues. Trimming cost V 6 bases and J 7 bases, with 18 bases left between them. Germline loops: CDR1 MNHEY, CDR2 SVGAGI. The CDR3 here is CASRIRPLEGGYTF. Written as DNA, the CDR3 is TGTGCCAGCAGAATCCGGCCCTTGGAAGGTGGCTACACCTTC.